One sample yielded the 27 T cell receptor beta chains listed below, sequenced in a study of metastatic and nonmetastatic thyroid tumors. All patients were untreated before thyroid surgery. MiXCR re-clonotyped the PCR reads for TCRdb. The sample yields some 16,000 clones, 9.5% to 15% seen once. Sequenced input: tumor tissue. Receptors were obtained from a female donor with papillary thyroid cancer or a benign thyroid nodule (not recorded which). Some clones in this sample may be carry-over from other donors' samples.

This clone has ten or more counts. V is TRBV20-1 and J is TRBJ2-7; 7 nucleotides align to TRBD2. Trimming at V came to 0 bases and at J to 7 bases, leaving 15 bases not matched to a gene. This CDR3 spans 16 amino acids. Per germline, CDR1 DFQATT and CDR2 SNEGSKA (reference sequence). In nucleotides, the CDR3 is TGCAGTGCTAGAGATCTCCGAGCGGGAAGTGGTCGGGAGCAGTACTTC. It encodes CSARDLRAGSGREQYF.

This clone occurred many times. Other DNA sequences in this sample translate to the same CDR3. The chain employs TRBV10-3 and TRBJ2-5; 9 positions agree with TRBD1. The junction had 8 bases not matched to a gene; V was cut back by 4 bases and J by 2 bases. CDR3 length: 16 amino acids. Germline-derived CDR1 and CDR2 are ENHRY and SYGVKD. The CDR3, as DNA: TGTGCCATCAGTGGCACCCCCGGGACAGGGCAAGAGACCCAGTACTTC. The encoded protein is CAISGTPGTGQETQYF.

This clone was observed many times. The chain combines TRBV19 with TRBJ2-4, with 7 bases fitting TRBD1. The CDR3 runs 14 residues. CDR1 is LNHDA, CDR2 SQIVND, per germline (reference sequence). Losses at the gene ends were 8 bases for V and 0 bases for J; bases not matched to a gene: 4. Here the CDR3 reads CASSGQLAKNIQYF. The CDR3 coding sequence is TGTGCCAGTTCGGGACAGCTAGCCAAAAACATTCAGTACTTC.

This clone was counted at least ten times. The rearrangement uses TRBV6-1 and TRBJ1-1, with D possibly matching TRBD1 (5 bases). The V end lost 7 bases, the J end lost 1 base, and 16 bases lay between the germline ends. The CDR3 covers 15 residues. Germline V gene data show CDR1 as MNHNS and CDR2 as SASEGT. CDR3 in DNA: TGTGCCAGCACGCGGGGCCTGGCGACGAACACTGAAGCTTTCTTT. It codes for CASTRGLATNTEAFF.

This clone was counted at least ten times. This chain uses TRBV18 with TRBJ2-7; D may be TRBD1 (6 bases). The CDR3 has 14 residues. Germline CDR1 KGHSH, CDR2 LQKENI. Trimming removed 3 bases from V and 4 bases from J, with 13 bases in between. CDR3 sequence: CASSPYRETYEQYF. The DNA of the CDR3 is TGTGCCAGCTCACCTTACAGGGAGACATACGAGCAGTACTTC. Complete variable domain (other parts from reference TRBV18 and TRBJ2-7): NAGVMQNPRHLVRRRGQEARLRCSPMKGHSHVYWYRQLPEEGLKFMVYLQKENIIDESGMPKERFSAEFPKEGPSILRIQQVVRGDSAAYFCASSPYRETYEQYFGPGTRLTVT.

This clone showed up many times. The rearrangement links TRBV15 to TRBJ2-1; perhaps TRBD2 as D (5 bases). CDR1 LNHNV and CDR2 YYDKDF come from the germline V gene (reference sequence). V was pared by 3 bases and J by 4 bases, with 16 bases between. The CDR3 has 16 amino acids. The CDR3 bases are TGTGCCACCAGCAGCCTGTCAGCTAGCTGGTACAATGAGCAGTTCTTC. Its protein is CATSSLSASWYNEQFF.

This clone was observed many times. This CDR3 reads CASSQDPGTDTQYF. The CDR3 DNA follows: TGTGCCAGCAGCCAAGATCCTGGGACAGATACGCAGTATTTT. The rearrangement joins TRBV14 to TRBJ2-3; D is unresolved. The V end lost 0 bases, the J end lost 3 bases, and 7 bases lay between the germline ends. CDR1 is SGHDN, CDR2 FVKESK, per germline. The CDR3 extends over 14 amino acids.

This clone was counted ten times or more. The chain couples TRBV10-2 to TRBJ2-6, with D unclear. Trimming left V 4 bases short and J 3 bases short, with 10 bases between. The CDR3 extends over 15 amino acids. The germline CDR1 and CDR2 sequences are WSHSY and SAAADI. CDR3 coding DNA: TGCGCCAGCAGTGGAACCCCTTTTGGGGCCAACGTCCTGACTTTC. This encodes CASSGTPFGANVLTF.

A single count supports this clone. Being one base from a much bigger clone, this may be a read error. The CDR3 does not end in the conserved phenylalanine or tryptophan, so this is likely a read error. The chain recombines TRBV4-2 with TRBJ2-3, with 13 bases identical to TRBD2. V lost 5 bases to trimming and J lost 2 bases; unmatched junction nucleotides: 4. Germline-derived CDR1 and CDR2 are LGHNA and YNFKEQ. The CDR3 is 16 amino acids. The CDR3, as DNA: TGTGCCAGCAGCGAACTAGCGGGGGGGAACACAGATACGCAGTATCTT. Encoded protein: CASSELAGGNTDTQYL.

This clone was counted ten times or more. The chain joins TRBV18 to TRBJ1-1; no reliable D call. The length of the CDR3 is 13 residues. With 6 bases removed from V and 1 base from J, the gap between germline ends came to 9 bases. Germline CDR1 reads KGHSH; CDR2 reads LQKENI. The DNA of the CDR3 is TGTGCCAGCTCTGAGGCGCAGAACACTGAAGCTTTCTTT. Translation: CASSEAQNTEAFF.

This clone was detected ten times or more. This may stem from a read error, because a much larger clone lies one nucleotide away. The gene calls are TRBV2 and TRBJ2-7; 9 bases are a match to TRBD1. The length of the CDR3 is 15 residues. V was pared by 4 bases and J by 4 bases, with 8 bases of the junction left unmatched. CDR1 is SNHLY, CDR2 FYNNEI, per germline. CDR3 DNA sequence: TGTGCCAGCAGTGGGACAGGGGCCCCGCGATACGAGCAGTACTTC. This translates into CASSGTGAPRYEQYF. The complete variable domain, with remaining parts taken from reference TRBV2 and TRBJ2-7, reads EPEVTQTPSHQVTQMGQEVILRCVPISNHLYFYWYRQILGQKVEFLVSFYNNEISEKSEIFDDQFSVERPDGSNFTLKIRSTKLEDSAMYFCASSGTGAPRYEQYFGPGTRLTVT.

This clone was seen ten or more times. The chain employs TRBV5-6 and TRBJ2-5; D gene ambiguous. Deletions cut 0 bases from V and 6 bases from J, with 12 bases between. The CDR3 has 14 residues. Germline V lookup: CDR1 SGHDT, CDR2 YYEEEE. CDR3 bases: TGTGCCAGCAGCTTGGAGGGTAGCCCGAAGACCCAGTACTTC. The encoded protein is CASSLEGSPKTQYF.

The chain carries TRBV7-6 and TRBJ2-1; TRBD2 aligns across 7 bases. The CDR3 runs to 18 residues. V shed 5 bases, J shed 2 bases, and the junction held 15 bases outside the gene matches. From germline, CDR1 is SGHVS and CDR2 FNYEAQ. CDR3 in amino acids: CASSQARGGSSPYNEQFF. DNA of the CDR3: TGTGCCAGCAGCCAAGCCCGCGGCGGGAGCTCCCCCTACAATGAGCAGTTCTTC. Complete variable domain (other parts from reference TRBV7-6 and TRBJ2-1): GAGVSQSPRYKVTKRGQDVALRCDPISGHVSLYWYRQALGQGPEFLTYFNYEAQQDKSGLPNDRFSAERPEGSISTLTIQRTEQRDSAMYRCASSQARGGSSPYNEQFFGPGTRLTVL.

By share, this clone ranks as medium-sized (0.01 to 0.1%). V usage is TRBV11-2 and J usage is TRBJ2-1; a weak D match, TRBD2 (5 bases). V gave up 6 bases and J gave up 10 bases, with 19 bases separating them. Looked up from germline, CDR1 is SGHAT and CDR2 is FQNNGV. The CDR3 contains 14 residues. The CDR3 reads CASSRRKGLEEQFF. The CDR3 DNA follows: TGTGCCAGCAGTAGGAGGAAAGGGCTGGAAGAGCAGTTCTTC.

The CDR3 region is CASSDGADTQYF. The CDR3 DNA follows: TGTGCCAGCAGCGATGGGGCAGATACGCAGTATTTT. The chain links TRBV3-1 to TRBJ2-3; D remains ambiguous. The CDR3 loop spans 12 amino acids. Germline assignment: CDR1 LGHDT and CDR2 YNNKEL (reference sequence). V lost 5 bases to trimming and J lost 4 bases, with 7 bases between them.

In its sample, this clone is medium-sized (0.01 to 0.1%). The chain links TRBV20-1 to TRBJ2-7; 9 nucleotides agree with TRBD2. V trimming: 4 bases; J trimming: 3 bases; junction bases outside the gene matches: 7. Germline CDR1 and CDR2: DFQATT and SNEGSKA (reference sequence). This CDR3 has 14 residues. The CDR3 DNA reads as TGCAGTGCTACGGCTAGCGGGGTGGGCTACGAGCAGTACTTC. Translating it yields CSATASGVGYEQYF.

At least ten counts were recorded for this clone. The V and J genes are TRBV19 and TRBJ2-2; 8 nucleotides align to TRBD2. V shed 4 bases and J 4 bases; nucleotides not matched to a gene: 23. Per the germline V gene, CDR1 is LNHDA and CDR2 is SQIVND (reference sequence). This CDR3 comprises 21 residues. The CDR3 coding sequence is TGTGCCAGTAGTAACATCGGGTCTGGCGGGAGGAATAAAGGAGGCACCGGGGAGCTGTTTTTT. Protein sequence: CASSNIGSGGRNKGGTGELFF.

Notes on this clone: The CDR3 does not close with the conserved phenylalanine or tryptophan, likely indicating a read error. In DNA form, the CDR3 reads TGCGCCAGCAGCTTGGGACAGGGACTAGATGGTCGCGGGCAGTACTCC. Protein product: CASSLGQGLDGRGQYS. The J gene is TRBJ2-7, the V gene TRBV5-1, with D tentatively TRBD2 (8 bases). Germline CDR1 SGHRS, CDR2 YFSETQ. This CDR3 spans 16 amino acids. Trimming took off 0 bases at V and 9 bases at J, with 22 bases between the two ends.

This clone was observed at least ten times. The rearrangement joins TRBV5-1 to TRBJ2-5, with D hard to call. V was trimmed by 1 base and J by 0 bases, leaving 1 base between them. CDR1 is SGHRS and CDR2 is YFSETQ in the germline V gene. CDR3 length: 12 amino acids. The CDR3 here is CASSLYQETQYF. The CDR3 DNA sequence: TGCGCCAGCAGCTTGTACCAAGAGACCCAGTACTTC.

This clone occurred a few times. The chain employs TRBV2 and TRBJ1-1, with D maybe TRBD1 (6 bases). V was trimmed by 2 bases and J by 8 bases, leaving 15 bases between them. This CDR3 comprises 14 residues. Per germline, CDR1 SNHLY and CDR2 FYNNEI. The CDR3 coding sequence is TGTGCCAGCAGTGAACGCGGGGACATAGCCGAAGCTTTCTTT. It specifies CASSERGDIAEAFF.

This clone was counted at least ten times. The rearrangement joins TRBV6-2 or TRBV6-3 to TRBJ1-1; 7 bases fit TRBD1. Per germline, CDR1 MNHEY and CDR2 SVGEGT. The trim removed 7 bases at V and 5 bases at J, leaving 7 bases unmatched. The CDR3 covers 13 residues. The CDR3 is CASTKQGWTEAFF. CDR3 sequence (DNA): TGTGCCAGCACCAAACAGGGGTGGACTGAAGCTTTCTTT.

Many counts were recorded for this clone. V and J are TRBV6-1 and TRBJ2-5; no clear D. Trimming shortened V by 6 bases and J by 2 bases, and 10 bases separated the two germline ends. The CDR3 extends over 13 amino acids. Germline V gene lookup returns CDR1 MNHNS and CDR2 SASEGT. In DNA, the CDR3 is TGTGCCAGCAGATCAGAATTTCAAGAGACCCAGTACTTC. This gives the protein CASRSEFQETQYF.

This clone was observed at least ten times. V usage is TRBV2 and J usage is TRBJ2-1, with TRBD1 matching over 10 bases. V trimming: 4 bases; J trimming: 4 bases; junction bases outside the gene matches: 16. Germline assignment: CDR1 SNHLY and CDR2 FYNNEI. The CDR3 sequence is 19 residues long. CDR3: CASSGLGQGSPGRYNEQFF. The CDR3 DNA is TGTGCCAGCAGTGGGCTGGGACAGGGGTCCCCTGGAAGGTACAATGAGCAGTTCTTC.

There are a few counts of this clone. It may be a read error: a sequence one base away is much more abundant. Because it lacks the conserved phenylalanine or tryptophan at the end, this CDR3 is likely a read error. The chain has TRBV12-5 and TRBJ2-1, with 7 bases fitting TRBD1. The ends lost 4 bases at V and 5 bases at J; junction bases unmatched: 8. Germline V gives CDR1 LGHNT, CDR2 FRNRAP. The CDR3 covers 15 residues. The CDR3 loop reads CASGSTGLLNNEQFL. The CDR3 nucleotides read TGTGCTAGTGGTTCGACAGGGTTGTTGAACAATGAGCAGTTCCTC.

This clone was seen ten or more times. The chain is built from TRBV19 and TRBJ2-1; TRBD2 aligns across 11 bases. Germline values: CDR1 LNHDA, CDR2 SQIVND (reference sequence). The J segment lost 5 bases and the V segment lost 5 bases, leaving 8 bases of the junction unmatched. CDR3 size: 16 residues. The CDR3 sequence: CASSVLGTSGNNEQFF. The CDR3 DNA sequence: TGTGCCAGTAGTGTGCTGGGGACTAGCGGCAACAATGAGCAGTTCTTC.

The V call is TRBV11-3, the J call TRBJ2-1; D gene ambiguous. Trimming pared 2 bases from V and 4 bases from J, leaving 6 bases between. CDR3 length equals 13 residues. Looked up from germline, CDR1 is SGHNT and CDR2 is YENEEA. The CDR3 here is CASSLNKYNEQFF. CDR3 DNA: TGTGCCAGCAGCTTAAACAAATACAATGAGCAGTTCTTC. Supplemented by reference TRBV11-3 and TRBJ2-1, the full variable domain reads EAGVVQSPRYKIIEKKQPVAFWCNPISGHNTLYWYLQNLGQGPELLIRYENEEAVDDSQLPKDRFSAERLKGVDSTLKIQPAELGDSAVYLCASSLNKYNEQFFGPGTRLTVL.

This clone was picked up many times. CDR3 protein: CSARDPTGGMNTEAFF. As DNA, the CDR3 is TGCAGTGCTAGGGACCCGACAGGGGGCATGAACACTGAAGCTTTCTTT. The rearrangement links TRBV20-1 to TRBJ1-1, with 10 nucleotides matching TRBD1. The CDR3 loop spans 16 amino acids. J gave up 0 bases and V 3 bases, and 7 bases lay outside the gene matches. CDR1 is DFQATT and CDR2 is SNEGSKA in the germline V gene (reference sequence).